This T cell receptor (beta chain) comes out of a study of T cell responses to AZD1222 COVID-19 vaccine. Overall study results and limits: Seropositive AZD1222 recipients at baseline numbered only five or six.

Concerning this clone itself: Its antigen is not known.

TCRdb's copy holds only in-frame clones and misses some; the assay was immunoSEQ multiplex PCR. The sample has about 100,000 clones, around 84% seen once; the top ten hold around 3.2%. The CDR3 runs 16 residues. Per the germline V gene, CDR1 is MNHEY and CDR2 is SVGAGI. V was pared by 2 bases and J by 1 base, with 5 bases of the junction left unmatched. The receptor's source is an adult in good health. The chain joins TRBV6-5 to TRBJ1-5, with TRBD1 matching over 7 bases. This sample comprised peripheral blood, obtained on day 0 of AZD1222 vaccination. CDR3 in amino acids: CASSYTGDLSNQPQHF. The CDR3 nucleotides are TGTGCCAGCAGTTACACAGGGGACCTAAGCAATCAGCCCCAGCATTTT.